Listed below are T cell receptor beta chains from one sample, sequenced in a study of shared clonotypes between healthy human individuals. The method was immunoSEQ multiplex PCR; TCRdb's version includes in-frame clones alone and lacks a portion of them. The profile shows approximately 2,000,000 clones, 93% of them singletons. The sample consisted of naive CD8+ T cells from PBMCs. The receptors were gathered from a man aged 18 to 30 in good health. Some clones in this sample may be carry-over from other donors' samples. The conserved cysteine and the conserved F or W are not part of the CDR3 here.

TRBV14	TRBJ1-2	ASSQDTPEPYGYT
TRBV27	TRBJ2-1	ASSWSGSGEQF
TRBV6-6	TRBJ2-2	ASSPRVAGGPGELF
TRBV19	TRBJ2-6	ASREFAPSGANVLT
TRBV28	TRBJ2-7	ASSLHPDPTYEQY
TRBV11-2	TRBJ2-1	ASSYGTFLYYNEQF
TRBV7-2	TRBJ2-2	ASSLPTGELF
TRBV5-1	TRBJ1-1	ASSPFLRGLANTEAF
TRBV28	TRBJ1-5	ASSQESSGGEAQH
TRBV27	TRBJ2-7	ASSTRTGTYEQY
TRBV11-2	TRBJ1-1	ASKTGGEEAF
TRBV7-9	TRBJ2-3	ASSGQVLSTDTQY
TRBV6-5	TRBJ2-3	ASSYSRGADTQY
TRBV25-1	TRBJ2-5	ASSEYRTGGQETQY
TRBV23-1	TRBJ2-7	ASRPEAGQEAYEQY
TRBV4-1	TRBJ2-5	ASRRMLAPQETQY
TRBV27	TRBJ2-7	ASSPRAGGAYEQY
TRBV5-4	TRBJ2-7	ASSPGQYSYEQY
TRBV11-2	TRBJ2-5	ASSLLVSGVYETQY
TRBV7-9	TRBJ1-2	ASSGQGADYGYT
TRBV29-1	TRBJ2-7	SVGSSYEQY
TRBV15	TRBJ1-2	ATRIEDRANYGYT
TRBV7-9	TRBJ2-7	ASSLAEEGRTYEQY
TRBV19	TRBJ1-5	ASSMVVNSNQPQH
TRBV5-8	TRBJ1-1	ASSWRGKGEAF
TRBV28	TRBJ2-7	ASSLGLAEPGSYEQY
TRBV19	TRBJ1-2	ASRDPANYGYT